This T cell receptor (beta chain) was observed in a study of T cells after yellow fever vaccination. Study outcomes and limitations: When the response was secondary, it was weaker but reached its peak faster, day 5 versus 15.

TCRdb re-analysed the 5' RACE reads in MiXCR, keeping a single row per CDR3 protein. The sample shows around 67,000 distinct CDR3 sequences, roughly 7.4% of them seen only once. As for this clonotype: The antigen is undetermined.

Germline V gene lookup returns CDR1 PRHDT and CDR2 FYEKMQ (reference sequence). This CDR3 has 13 amino acids. Trimming left V 3 bases short and J 7 bases short, with 12 bases between. The TCR sequence derives from a man younger than 30 who received the YFV17D yellow fever vaccine. The material was CD8+ T cells sorted from PBMCs, obtained 5 to 6 days after the first yellow fever vaccination. The chain combines TRBV13 with TRBJ1-1, with TRBD1 as a possible D gene (5 bases). CDR3 DNA sequence: TGTGCCAGCAGCTTGGAGGGGAGAAGTGAAGCTTTCTTT. Its protein is CASSLEGRSEAFF.